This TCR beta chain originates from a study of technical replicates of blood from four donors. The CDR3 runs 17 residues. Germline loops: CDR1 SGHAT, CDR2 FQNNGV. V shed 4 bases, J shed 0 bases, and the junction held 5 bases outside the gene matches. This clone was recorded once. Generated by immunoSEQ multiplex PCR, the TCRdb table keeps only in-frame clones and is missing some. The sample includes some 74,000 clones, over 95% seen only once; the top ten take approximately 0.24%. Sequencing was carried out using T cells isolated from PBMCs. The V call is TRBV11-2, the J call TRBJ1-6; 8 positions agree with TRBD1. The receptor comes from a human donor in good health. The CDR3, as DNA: TGTGCCAGCAGCTGGACAGGGCACAGCTCCTATAATTCACCCCTCCACTTT. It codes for CASSWTGHSSYNSPLHF. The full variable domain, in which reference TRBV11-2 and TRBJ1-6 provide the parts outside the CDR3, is EAGVAQSPRYKIIEKRQSVAFWCNPISGHATLYWYQQILGQGPKLLIQFQNNGVVDDSQLPKDRFSAERLKGVDSTLKIQPAKLEDSAVYLCASSWTGHSSYNSPLHFGNGTRLTVT.